This T cell receptor (beta chain) was documented in a study of T-cell memory formation after mild COVID-19. Whole-study context: The TCR clusters were mostly specific to one donor. General study findings and limits: Largely, contracting CD4+ clones fell within CM and EM, and contracting CD8+ clones within EMRA. Memory from before infection featured some responding clones, which suggests cross-reactive memory joined.

On this clonotype: Its specificity is not known.

The V gene's germline CDR1 is SGHDN and CDR2 FVKESK. Trimming left V 3 bases short and J 5 bases short, with 16 bases between. This CDR3 is built from 15 residues. Employing constant-segment primers, 5'RACE generated TCR alpha and TCR beta cDNA libraries bearing sample barcodes and UMIs. TCRdb used MiXCR to reprocess the 5' RACE reads, holding one entry per CDR3 protein. The data hold 400,000 or so distinct CDR3 sequences, with approximately 20% observed a single time. What was sequenced was PBMCs or a T cell subset sorted from them (not recorded which). V usage is TRBV14 and J usage is TRBJ1-1; maybe TRBD1 (6 bases). The clonotype comes from an adult woman who had mild COVID-19 (a few samples of this study predate the infection). Cell type and time point are not known. The CDR3 region is CASSQNRVGGTEAFF. The CDR3 nucleotides are TGTGCCAGCAGCCAGAACAGGGTAGGAGGAACTGAAGCTTTCTTT. Based on the CDR3 plus reference TRBV14 and TRBJ1-1, the full variable domain is EAGVTQFPSHSVIEKGQTVTLRCDPISGHDNLYWYRRVMGKEIKFLLHFVKESKQDESGMPNNRFLAERTGGTYSTLKVQPAELEDSGVYFCASSQNRVGGTEAFFGQGTRLTVV.